Each of the 23 T cell receptor beta chains below was sequenced from the same sample in a study of beta chain features in type 1 diabetes. Since all of the isolated RNA was reverse transcribed, expressed TCRB transcripts were what got sequenced. Data came from immunoSEQ multiplex PCR; TCRdb stores just in-frame clones and leaves some out. Among 350,000 to 400,000 clones listed, roughly 12% were seen once. No antigens are known for them. Whole-study results and caveats: Shortening of TCRB CDR3s, moderate but significant, appeared in all four CD4+ subsets of Type 1 diabetes patients.

The sample taken for sequencing was naive CD4+ T cells from blood. Source of these receptors: a woman aged 18-29 years with type 1 diabetes.

This clone was recorded a few times. The genes are TRBV4-1 and TRBJ2-1; TRBD2 matches at 12 bases. V lost 3 bases, J lost 2 bases, and 11 bases stayed unmatched. This CDR3 spans 19 amino acids. Germline V gene sequence: CDR1 MGHRA, CDR2 YSYEKL. CDR3 residues: CASSQYRTSGKGPYNEQFF. CDR3 DNA: TGCGCCAGCAGCCAGTACCGGACTAGCGGGAAGGGGCCCTACAATGAGCAGTTCTTC.

About this clone: One end of the junction does not line up with germline, which may come from a read error. This sequence joins TRBV30 and TRBJ2-2, with D perhaps TRBD2 (6 bases). This CDR3 contains 16 residues. CDR1 and CDR2 (germline): GTSNPN, SVGIG (reference sequence). CDR3: CAWRVEAGRNTGELFF. DNA for the CDR3: TGTGCCTGGCGTGTTGAGGCGGGAAGGAACACCGGGGAGCTGTTTTTT.

The chain employs TRBV4-1 and TRBJ2-1; 8 nucleotides agree with TRBD2. CDR1 and CDR2 from the germline V gene are MGHRA and YSYEKL. V was clipped by 1 base and J by 4 bases; unmatched bases: 3. This CDR3 has 15 residues. The chain's CDR3 is CASSQGRGRYNEQFF. The CDR3 DNA reads TGCGCCAGCAGCCAAGGGCGCGGGAGGTACAATGAGCAGTTCTTC.

The rearrangement joins TRBV7-8 to TRBJ2-5; no reliable D call. Germline-derived CDR1 and CDR2 are SGHVS and FQNEAQ. CDR3 length equals 16 residues. Trimming left V 1 base short and J 7 bases short, with 19 bases between. The CDR3 region is CASSLGRAPGTGTQYF. CDR3 DNA: TGTGCCAGCAGCTTAGGTCGAGCGCCGGGTACGGGGACCCAGTACTTC.

In its sample, this clone was seen a few times. The chain links TRBV28 to TRBJ2-7; perhaps TRBD2 as D (5 bases). Germline V lookup: CDR1 MDHEN, CDR2 SYDVKM. The CDR3 spans 14 residues. V dropped 2 bases and J dropped 7 bases, with 15 bases sitting between them. CDR3 sequence reads: CASSLRSSTREQYF. The CDR3 DNA reads TGTGCCAGCAGTTTAAGGTCTAGCACAAGGGAGCAGTACTTC.

This chain joins TRBV7-9 and TRBJ2-7, with no clear D. This CDR3 contains 14 residues. Trimming shortened V by 6 bases and J by 0 bases, and 12 bases separated the two germline ends. Germline V gene sequence: CDR1 SEHNR, CDR2 FQNEAQ (reference sequence). The CDR3 protein is CASSLHRSSYEQYF. CDR3 nucleotide sequence: TGTGCCAGCAGTCTCCATAGGAGCTCCTACGAGCAGTACTTC. The variable domain in full, completed from reference TRBV7-9 and TRBJ2-7, reads DTGVSQNPRHKITKRGQNVTFRCDPISEHNRLYWYRQTLGQGPEFLTYFQNEAQLEKSRLLSDRFSAERPKGSFSTLEIQRTEQGDSAMYLCASSLHRSSYEQYFGPGTRLTVT.

The chain has TRBV28 and TRBJ2-6; D is undetermined. V was trimmed by 2 bases and J by 2 bases, leaving 4 bases between them. From germline, CDR1 is MDHEN and CDR2 SYDVKM. This CDR3 is built from 14 residues. CDR3 protein: CASSLPAGANVLTF. The CDR3 nucleotides read TGTGCCAGCAGTTTACCTGCTGGGGCCAACGTCCTGACTTTC. Using reference TRBV28 and TRBJ2-6 for the parts outside the CDR3, the full variable domain is DVKVTQSSRYLVKRTGEKVFLECVQDMDHENMFWYRQDPGLGLRLIYFSYDVKMKEKGDIPEGYSVSREKKERFSLILESASTNQTSMYLCASSLPAGANVLTFGAGSRLTVL.

This clone was observed a few times. The V call is TRBV30, the J call TRBJ2-3, with 9 bases fitting TRBD2. This CDR3 has 13 amino acids. CDR1 is GTSNPN and CDR2 is SVGIG in the germline V gene (reference sequence). V lost 8 bases and J lost 3; bases outside the gene matches: 6. CDR3 sequence: CALRLAATDTQYF. The CDR3 DNA sequence: TGTGCCCTTCGACTAGCGGCAACAGATACGCAGTATTTT.

This clone appeared a few times. This chain uses TRBV28 with TRBJ2-7; no clear D. Trimming stripped 10 bases from V and 3 bases from J, with 13 bases between. The CDR3 extends over 12 amino acids. The germline V gene has CDR1 MDHEN and CDR2 SYDVKM. CDR3 sequence: CATQLSGYEQYF. As DNA, the CDR3 is TGTGCCACCCAACTCTCCGGCTACGAGCAGTACTTC.

The chain couples TRBV14 to TRBJ1-2, with TRBD1 matching over 7 bases. The CDR3 spans 15 residues. Germline CDR1 SGHDN, CDR2 FVKESK. The V gene end was trimmed by 0 bases and the J gene end by 4 bases; junction bases not matched to a gene: 5. The CDR3 spells CASSQDSGGPYGYTF. The CDR3 DNA reads TGTGCCAGCAGCCAAGATTCAGGGGGTCCCTATGGCTACACCTTC.

This clone has only a few counts. The gene calls are TRBV18 and TRBJ1-1, with 9 nucleotides matching TRBD1. The germline gives CDR1 KGHSH, CDR2 LQKENI. After removal of 8 bases from V and 5 bases from J, the junction contained 9 bases not matched to a gene. The CDR3 loop spans 14 amino acids. CDR3 residues: CASLRGTGNTEAFF. As DNA, the CDR3 is TGTGCCAGCCTCCGAGGGACAGGGAATACTGAAGCTTTCTTT.

This clone occurred a few times. The same CDR3 can be traced to other DNA sequences in this sample. The chain recombines TRBV10-3 with TRBJ2-1; TRBD1 might be the D (6 bases). The CDR3 is 13 amino acids. Germline V lookup: CDR1 ENHRY, CDR2 SYGVKD. The V gene lost 8 bases and the J gene lost 0 bases, with 8 bases spanning the gap. CDR3 loop: CAIRTVSYNEQFF. The CDR3 DNA is TGTGCCATCCGGACAGTCTCCTACAATGAGCAGTTCTTC.

This clone has more than one count but fewer than ten. V usage is TRBV19 and J usage is TRBJ1-5; 9 bases match TRBD1. The DNA end favors TRBJ2-3, so the J call may be wrong. Germline V gene lookup returns CDR1 LNHDA and CDR2 SQIVND (reference sequence). The CDR3 is 14 residues long. The CDR3 coding sequence is TGTGCCAGTAACCGGGACAGGGAGCAGCCCCAGCAGTATTTT. Translating it yields CASNRDREQPQQYF.

The gene calls are TRBV9 and TRBJ1-2; 8 bases fit TRBD1. V was clipped by 0 bases and J by 5 bases; unmatched bases: 3. The CDR3 loop spans 14 amino acids. Germline values: CDR1 SGDLS, CDR2 YYNGEE. CDR3 DNA: TGTGCCAGCAGCGTAGAGGACAGGGAGTATGGCTACACCTTC. This codes for CASSVEDREYGYTF.

This clone was seen only once. The chain is built from TRBV10-2 and TRBJ1-1; tentatively, D is TRBD1 (5 bases). Germline CDR1 reads WSHSY; CDR2 reads SAAADI. Trimming cost V 4 bases and J 5 bases, with 11 bases left between them. This CDR3 spans 13 amino acids. CDR3 DNA: TGCGCCAGCAGTGCTGTGGGGGGAACTGAAGCTTTCTTT. The encoded protein is CASSAVGGTEAFF.

This chain uses TRBV29-1 with TRBJ2-7; D not certain. Per germline, CDR1 SQVTM and CDR2 ANQGSEA. Trimming removed 5 bases at V and 2 bases at J, with 10 bases between. This CDR3 is 12 amino acids long. The CDR3, as DNA: TGCAGCGTTACGGCCAGGCCCTACGAGCAGTACTTC. This codes for CSVTARPYEQYF.

This chain connects TRBV18 to TRBJ1-2; the D is unclear. Deletions cut 3 bases from V and 1 base from J, with 6 bases between. CDR1 KGHSH and CDR2 LQKENI come from the germline V gene. CDR3 length: 13 residues. The CDR3: CASSPSDNYGYTF. CDR3 bases: TGTGCCAGCTCACCCTCAGATAACTATGGCTACACCTTC.

The chain employs TRBV11-2 and TRBJ1-2; 10 bases map to TRBD1. Germline CDR1 SGHAT, CDR2 FQNNGV. The junction had 7 bases not matched to a gene; V was cut back by 3 bases and J by 0 bases. The CDR3 length is 17 residues. The CDR3 region is CASSFGTGTGANYGYTF. The DNA of the CDR3 is TGTGCCAGCAGCTTTGGGACCGGGACAGGGGCTAACTATGGCTACACCTTC.

The J gene is TRBJ1-4, the V gene TRBV4-2; D is ambiguous. Germline values: CDR1 LGHNA, CDR2 YNFKEQ. The CDR3 runs 15 residues. The ends were cut back, 1 base at V and 6 bases at J, with 12 bases in the middle. Written as DNA, the CDR3 is TGTGCCAGCAGCCAAGTCCCGCCCGGGGATGAAAAACTGTTTTTT. Protein: CASSQVPPGDEKLFF.

This clone has a handful of counts. The chain is built from TRBV2 and TRBJ2-1; 7 bases map to TRBD2. After removal of 6 bases from V and 0 bases from J, the junction contained 2 bases not matched to a gene. Looked up from germline, CDR1 is SNHLY and CDR2 is FYNNEI. There are 14 residues in the CDR3. For the CDR3, the DNA is TGTGCCAGCAGCGGGGGGAGCTCCTACAATGAGCAGTTCTTC. As protein: CASSGGSSYNEQFF. Using reference TRBV2 and TRBJ2-1 for the parts outside the CDR3, the full variable domain is EPEVTQTPSHQVTQMGQEVILRCVPISNHLYFYWYRQILGQKVEFLVSFYNNEISEKSEIFDDQFSVERPDGSNFTLKIRSTKLEDSAMYFCASSGGSSYNEQFFGPGTRLTVL.

The chain uses TRBV30 and TRBJ2-7; possible D gene TRBD1, 6 bases. From germline, CDR1 is GTSNPN and CDR2 SVGIG (reference sequence). The CDR3 spans 22 residues. V was clipped by 0 bases and J by 2 bases, with 35 bases between them. The CDR3 loop is CAWSVSADRYPSYPKTAYEQYF. For the CDR3, the DNA is TGTGCCTGGAGTGTGTCAGCCGACAGGTATCCCTCCTACCCCAAAACCGCCTACGAGCAGTACTTC. Based on the CDR3 plus reference TRBV30 and TRBJ2-7, the full variable domain is SQTIHQWPATLVQPVGSPLSLECTVEGTSNPNLYWYRQAAGRGLQLLFYSVGIGQISSEVPQNLSASRPQDRQFILSSKKLLLSDSGFYLCAWSVSADRYPSYPKTAYEQYFGPGTRLTVT.

This clone was detected only a few times. CDR3 bases: TGTGCCAGCAGCTCCAGAGAGGTGCGGGCCAACGTCCTGACTTTC. This gives the protein CASSSREVRANVLTF. The chain recombines TRBV11-2 with TRBJ2-6, with D unresolved. V shed 4 bases and J shed 5 bases, with 12 bases lying between them. The length of the CDR3 is 15 residues. The germline V gene has CDR1 SGHAT and CDR2 FQNNGV.

This clone was found a few times. V usage is TRBV5-4 and J usage is TRBJ1-2; 8 nucleotides agree with TRBD1. Looked up from germline, CDR1 is SGHNT and CDR2 is YYREEE (reference sequence). Germline trimming cut 4 bases from V and 7 bases from J; bases unmatched to any gene: 9. The length of the CDR3 is 14 residues. In DNA form, the CDR3 reads TGTGCCAGCAGCCCAGGGGGCTGGAGTCGTGGCTACACCTTC. Translation gives CASSPGGWSRGYTF.